The 32 T cell receptor beta chains listed next were all sequenced from one sample in a study of shared clonotypes between healthy human individuals. Clones were sequenced by immunoSEQ multiplex PCR, and TCRdb holds only the in-frame ones, with some missing. The repertoire holds roughly 490,000 clones, with roughly four fifths as singletons. The material sequenced was PBMCs. The receptors originated from a woman aged 40 to 50 in good health. Some clones in this sample may be carry-over from other donors' samples.

The V gene is TRBV5-8, the J gene TRBJ2-5; maybe TRBD1 (6 bases). The V end was cut by 4 bases, the J end by 1 base, with 14 bases between. The CDR3 is 15 amino acids. The V gene's germline CDR1 is SGHTS and CDR2 YDEGEE. CDR3 residues: CASSGPGQSQETQYF. Here the CDR3 DNA reads TGTGCCAGCAGCGGGCCGGGACAAAGCCAAGAGACCCAGTACTTC. The whole variable domain, remainder taken from reference TRBV5-8 and TRBJ2-5, is EAGVTQSPTHLIKTRGQQATLRCSPISGHTSVYWYQQALGLGLQFLLWYDEGEERNRGNFPPRFSGRQFPNYSSELNVNALELEDSALYLCASSGPGQSQETQYFGPGTRLLVL.

This chain links TRBV5-1 with TRBJ1-5; D is unclear. V gave up 0 bases and J gave up 0 bases, with 7 bases separating them. Germline V gene lookup returns CDR1 SGHRS and CDR2 YFSETQ. The CDR3 contains 15 residues. In DNA form, the CDR3 reads TGCGCCAGCAGCTTGGATGGGGTTAGCAATCAGCCCCAGCATTTT. This translates into CASSLDGVSNQPQHF.

The rearrangement joins TRBV5-1 to TRBJ2-7; D is unresolved. Trimming took 0 bases from V and 4 from J, leaving 14 bases between them. The V gene's germline CDR1 is SGHRS and CDR2 YFSETQ. The CDR3 runs to 15 residues. DNA of the CDR3: TGCGCCAGCAGCTTGGACGCGCCGTACGATTACGAGCAGTACTTC. Translated: CASSLDAPYDYEQYF.

The chain employs TRBV4-1 and TRBJ2-7, with unresolved D. This CDR3 has 12 residues. Germline V CDR1 and CDR2: MGHRA, YSYEKL. The V end was cut by 1 base, the J end by 10 bases, with 11 bases between. The CDR3 is CASSQVGLVQYF. The DNA for the CDR3 is TGCGCCAGCAGCCAAGTAGGGCTAGTCCAGTACTTC.

The chain has TRBV28 and TRBJ2-7; TRBD2 matches at 11 bases. Germline CDR1 reads MDHEN; CDR2 reads SYDVKM. The V and J ends lost 5 bases and 7 bases, in that order; junction bases with no gene match: 13. The CDR3 has 16 residues. The CDR3 bases are TGTGCCAGCAGTGTCCCGGGACTAGCGGCCCCCTGGGAGCAGTACTTC. Encoded protein: CASSVPGLAAPWEQYF.

The chain has TRBV5-4 and TRBJ1-1; unclear D gene. Trimming took off 2 bases at V and 1 base at J, with 6 bases between the two ends. The germline CDR1 and CDR2 sequences are SGHNT and YYREEE (reference sequence). The CDR3 extends over 13 amino acids. CDR3: CASSFGGNTEAFF. In nucleotides, the CDR3 is TGTGCCAGCAGCTTTGGCGGGAACACTGAAGCTTTCTTT.

This clone was recorded only once. The V gene is TRBV11-3, the J gene TRBJ2-3; 8 bases align to TRBD2. CDR1 is SGHNT, CDR2 YENEEA, per germline. V shed 4 bases and J 4 bases; nucleotides not matched to a gene: 4. This CDR3 contains 14 residues. CDR3 protein: CASSSWTSPDTQYF. CDR3 in DNA: TGTGCCAGCAGCTCCTGGACTAGCCCAGATACGCAGTATTTT.

V and J are TRBV4-2 and TRBJ2-7, with TRBD2 matching over 8 bases. Germline V lookup: CDR1 LGHNA, CDR2 YNFKEQ. Germline trimming cut 4 bases from V and 4 bases from J; bases unmatched to any gene: 15. The CDR3 is 17 amino acids. The CDR3 loop is CASSPLLRREVEYEQYF. DNA of the CDR3: TGTGCCAGCAGCCCCCTCTTGAGGCGGGAGGTTGAGTACGAGCAGTACTTC.

The chain combines TRBV29-1 with TRBJ2-1; the match to TRBD2 covers 10 bases. The CDR3 loop spans 14 amino acids. CDR1 is SQVTM, CDR2 ANQGSEA, per germline. J lost 8 bases, V lost 3 bases, and 7 bases had no gene match. CDR3 in amino acids: CSVDGLAGVDEQFF. CDR3 bases: TGCAGCGTTGACGGGCTAGCGGGAGTGGATGAGCAGTTCTTC.

The chain couples TRBV5-6 to TRBJ1-1; TRBD1 aligns across 7 bases. Trimming at V came to 3 bases and at J to 0 bases, leaving 5 bases not matched to a gene. CDR3 length: 15 amino acids. Germline V gene lookup returns CDR1 SGHDT and CDR2 YYEEEE. This chain's CDR3 is CASSWDRSMNTEAFF. CDR3 DNA sequence: TGTGCCAGCAGCTGGGACAGAAGCATGAACACTGAAGCTTTCTTT.

The J gene is TRBJ1-1, the V gene TRBV15, with D tentatively TRBD1 (5 bases). The CDR3 covers 13 residues. Germline-derived CDR1 and CDR2 are LNHNV and YYDKDF (reference sequence). The germline V and J ends were trimmed by 1 base and 4 bases, with 7 bases remaining between them. In DNA, the CDR3 is TGTGCCACCAGCAGAGCGGGGGGCACTGAAGCTTTCTTT. Translation: CATSRAGGTEAFF.

This rearrangement joins TRBV5-1 to TRBJ2-7; D not resolved. CDR1 SGHRS and CDR2 YFSETQ come from the germline V gene. The CDR3 is 16 amino acids. The V end lost 4 bases, the J end lost 0 bases, and 17 bases lay between the germline ends. CDR3 protein: CASSQEGWQFSYEQYF. The CDR3 DNA is TGCGCCAGCAGCCAGGAAGGGTGGCAGTTCTCCTACGAGCAGTACTTC.

The chain links TRBV14 to TRBJ2-7; D might be TRBD1 (6 bases). Germline lookup yields CDR1 SGHDN and CDR2 FVKESK. There are 18 residues in the CDR3. Trimming stripped 1 base from V and 2 bases from J, with 21 bases between. The CDR3 sequence is CASSQVRQDGTLTYEQYF. The CDR3 DNA follows: TGTGCCAGCAGCCAAGTGCGACAGGACGGAACCTTAACCTACGAGCAGTACTTC.

Here the CDR3 reads CASSVEPITDTQYF. DNA of the CDR3: TGTGCCAGCAGCGTAGAACCAATCACAGATACGCAGTATTTT. The chain has TRBV9 and TRBJ2-3, with D uncertain. V was cut by 0 bases and J by 2 bases, with 7 bases left in between. CDR1 SGDLS and CDR2 YYNGEE come from the germline V gene. CDR3 length: 14 residues.

The rearrangement joins TRBV12-5 to TRBJ1-1; D gene ambiguous. V shed 1 base and J shed 1 base, with 7 bases lying between them. Germline lookup yields CDR1 LGHNT and CDR2 FRNRAP. This CDR3 region has 14 residues. In DNA form, the CDR3 reads TGTGCTAGTGGTTTGGGAGTGGAGAACACTGAAGCTTTCTTT. Protein: CASGLGVENTEAFF.

The chain uses TRBV7-8 and TRBJ2-7; 9 nucleotides match TRBD1. Germline lookup yields CDR1 SGHVS and CDR2 FQNEAQ. The CDR3 has 15 residues. V lost 5 bases, J lost 4 bases, and 9 bases stayed unmatched. The CDR3 spells CASSHRTGEVYEQYF. CDR3 sequence (DNA): TGTGCCAGCAGCCATAGGACAGGGGAGGTTTACGAGCAGTACTTC.

The chain links TRBV5-1 to TRBJ2-3, with D uncertain. CDR1 and CDR2 (germline): SGHRS, YFSETQ. CDR3 length equals 12 residues. V gave up 3 bases and J gave up 0 bases, with 2 bases separating them. This CDR3 is CASSYSTDTQYF. In nucleotides, the CDR3 is TGCGCCAGCAGCTACAGCACAGATACGCAGTATTTT.

In the case of this clone: A read error may produce the germline difference seen at one junction end. This sequence joins TRBV7-7 and TRBJ2-5; the D gene is possibly TRBD2 (7 bases). Germline values: CDR1 SSHAT, CDR2 FNYEAQ (reference sequence). The CDR3 sequence is 16 residues long. The CDR3 is CASSLGQRGGRETQYF. CDR3 in DNA: TGTGCTAGCAGCTTGGGCCAGAGGGGGGGGAGAGAGACCCAGTACTTC.

The gene calls are TRBV2 and TRBJ1-5; D possibly corresponds to TRBD1 (6 bases). The CDR3 spans 15 residues. Germline loops: CDR1 SNHLY, CDR2 FYNNEI. V lost 5 bases to trimming and J lost 0 bases, with 11 bases between them. The CDR3 spells CASSKQGNSNQPQHF. The CDR3 coding sequence is TGTGCCAGCAGTAAACAGGGAAATAGCAATCAGCCCCAGCATTTT.

This clone was picked up one time. The chain uses TRBV10-3 and TRBJ2-3, with unresolved D. Trimming cost V 4 bases and J 6 bases, with 11 bases left between them. The V gene's germline CDR1 is ENHRY and CDR2 SYGVKD. The CDR3 runs to 13 residues. This chain's CDR3 is CAISVRAWDTQYF. The DNA of the CDR3 is TGTGCCATCAGTGTCCGAGCGTGGGATACGCAGTATTTT.

The rearrangement links TRBV5-1 to TRBJ2-5; the D gene could be TRBD1 or TRBD2 (5 bases each). V was clipped by 6 bases and J by 4 bases, with 16 bases between them. Germline V gene sequence: CDR1 SGHRS, CDR2 YFSETQ. The CDR3 sequence is 14 residues long. The chain's CDR3 is CASTPFGAGETQYF. The CDR3 DNA sequence: TGCGCCAGCACCCCGTTCGGGGCGGGAGAGACCCAGTACTTC.

The chain carries TRBV5-1 and TRBJ2-7, with 10 bases that match TRBD1. This CDR3 is 14 amino acids long. The J segment lost 5 bases and the V segment lost 9 bases, leaving 11 bases of the junction unmatched. Per the germline V gene, CDR1 is SGHRS and CDR2 is YFSETQ. In DNA, the CDR3 is TGCGCCACCTCCCCGGGGACAGGGGTTGACGAGCAGTACTTC. Translated, it gives CATSPGTGVDEQYF.

The chain combines TRBV2 with TRBJ2-7, with 8 positions matching TRBD1. The trim removed 4 bases at V and 0 bases at J, leaving 8 bases unmatched. Germline V gives CDR1 SNHLY, CDR2 FYNNEI. The CDR3 totals 16 residues. The CDR3 DNA reads TGTGCCAGCAGTGGCTCCCGGGACAGGAGCTCCTACGAGCAGTACTTC. Translated, it gives CASSGSRDRSSYEQYF.

The chain is built from TRBV11-3 and TRBJ2-1; D may be TRBD1 (6 bases). Per the germline V gene, CDR1 is SGHNT and CDR2 is YENEEA. V was cut by 0 bases and J by 3 bases, with 9 bases left in between. The CDR3 runs to 15 residues. The chain's CDR3 is CASSLDRGHYNEQFF. CDR3 bases: TGTGCCAGCAGCTTAGATCGGGGACACTACAATGAGCAGTTCTTC.

The chain recombines TRBV7-8 with TRBJ2-1; TRBD2 matches at 9 bases. The ends lost 4 bases at V and 3 bases at J; junction bases unmatched: 7. Germline-derived CDR1 and CDR2 are SGHVS and FQNEAQ. This CDR3 contains 16 residues. The CDR3 spells CASSSLAGAGYNEQFF. The CDR3, as DNA: TGTGCCAGCAGCTCATTAGCGGGAGCCGGCTACAATGAGCAGTTCTTC.

With regard to this clone: A far more abundant clone sits one base away, making this likely a read error. In the same sample, other DNA sequences code for this CDR3. This chain joins TRBV11-2 and TRBJ2-7, with unresolved D. This CDR3 region has 11 residues. Trimming shortened V by 4 bases and J by 2 bases, and 3 bases separated the two germline ends. Germline V gene sequence: CDR1 SGHAT, CDR2 FQNNGV. In DNA form, the CDR3 reads TGTGCCAGCAGCTCCGCCTACGAGCAGTACTTC. Its translation is CASSSAYEQYF. Combining the CDR3 with reference TRBV11-2 and TRBJ2-7 gives the whole variable domain EAGVAQSPRYKIIEKRQSVAFWCNPISGHATLYWYQQILGQGPKLLIQFQNNGVVDDSQLPKDRFSAERLKGVDSTLKIQPAKLEDSAVYLCASSSAYEQYFGPGTRLTVT.

Details on this clone: This could be a read error, since a much larger clone is one nucleotide away. This chain links TRBV28 with TRBJ2-1; no definite D call. Germline CDR1 is MDHEN and CDR2 is SYDVKM. V was clipped by 5 bases and J by 2 bases, with 1 base between them. This CDR3 has 11 residues. CDR3 sequence (DNA): TGTGCCAGCAGTGCCTACAATGAGCAGTTCTTC. Its translation: CASSAYNEQFF.

Turning to this clone: Other DNA sequences from this sample encode an identical CDR3 as well. This chain uses TRBV9 with TRBJ1-2, with a weak D call TRBD1 (6 bases). Germline lookup yields CDR1 SGDLS and CDR2 YYNGEE. Between the trimmed V and J ends, which lost 4 bases and 2 bases, there was a span of 9 bases. The CDR3 runs to 13 residues. CDR3 residues: CASSPDRNYGYTF. CDR3 DNA sequence: TGTGCCAGCAGCCCCGACAGGAACTATGGCTACACCTTC. The entire variable domain, with the rest obtained from reference TRBV9 and TRBJ1-2, is as follows: DSGVTQTPKHLITATGQRVTLRCSPRSGDLSVYWYQQSLDQGLQFLIQYYNGEERAKGNILERFSAQQFPDLHSELNLSSLELGDSALYFCASSPDRNYGYTFGSGTRLTVV.

J is TRBJ2-1 and V is TRBV28, with D maybe TRBD2 (6 bases). Germline assignment: CDR1 MDHEN and CDR2 SYDVKM. The V gene lost 7 bases and the J gene lost 4 bases, with 11 bases spanning the gap. The CDR3 consists of 13 residues. The CDR3 DNA follows: TGTGCCAGCACCCCTAGCGCATACAATGAGCAGTTCTTC. Translating it yields CASTPSAYNEQFF.

The CDR3 coding sequence is TGTGCCAGTAGTATAGATCGGGACAGGGTCTACGAGCAGTACTTC. Translating gives CASSIDRDRVYEQYF. The rearrangement links TRBV19 to TRBJ2-7, with 9 bases aligning to TRBD1. The germline V gene has CDR1 LNHDA and CDR2 SQIVND (reference sequence). The V segment lost 0 bases and the J segment 3 bases; nucleotides outside the gene matches: 3. The CDR3 extends over 15 amino acids.

The chain is built from TRBV11-2 and TRBJ2-5; 9 bases align to TRBD2. The end of the DNA is better explained by TRBJ2-7, so the J call may be wrong. CDR3 length: 15 amino acids. Germline V gene lookup returns CDR1 SGHAT and CDR2 FQNNGV. The CDR3 here is CASSLAGGANYEQYF. The CDR3 DNA is TGTGCCAGCAGCTTGGCGGGAGGGGCGAACTACGAGCAGTACTTC.

Concerning this clone itself: This sequence may be a read error, since a much larger clone differs from it by one base. The sample carries other DNA sequences with the same CDR3. This chain uses TRBV5-1 with TRBJ2-7; D is perhaps TRBD2 (7 bases). CDR1 and CDR2 from the germline V gene are SGHRS and YFSETQ. This CDR3 region has 12 residues. The DNA of the CDR3 is TGCGCCAGCAGCTTGAGGGAGGGGGTGAAGTACTTT. Translated, it gives CASSLREGVKYF. The entire variable domain, with the rest obtained from reference TRBV5-1 and TRBJ2-7, is as follows: KAGVTQTPRYLIKTRGQQVTLSCSPISGHRSVSWYQQTPGQGLQFLFEYFSETQRNKGNFPGRFSGRQFSNSRSEMNVSTLELGDSALYLCASSLREGVKYFGPGTRLTVT.